This paragraph covers one T cell receptor (beta chain) sequence. The target antigen is unknown. A much larger clonotype is one base distant, so this may be a read error. The CDR3 has 14 residues. Deletions cut 1 base from V and 4 bases from J, with 10 bases between. Germline values: CDR1 SGHTA, CDR2 FQGNSA. The data were taken from a study of human T cells and chemical hapten exposure. Overall study context: Per-sample variation in TCR yield stemmed mainly from small pooled library volume differences.

Whole-study results and caveats: No change in TCRs above 1 in 1000 frequency was produced by DPC sensitization.

TCRdb re-called the 5' RACE reads through MiXCR, storing one row per CDR3 protein. The sample yields about 140,000 distinct CDR3 sequences, over 3.5% seen once. Total RNA extraction was carried out from unfractionated whole blood. The source is a female donor in good health. The chain employs TRBV7-2 and TRBJ2-5, with D uncertain. The CDR3 here is CASSLGSPRETQYF. CDR3 DNA sequence: TGTGCCAGCAGCTTAGGGTCCCCACGAGAGACCCAGTACTTC.